The rows below give T cell receptor beta chains drawn from one sample of a study of OX40 agonist ivuxolimab in advanced cancers. TCRdb's copy holds only in-frame clones and misses some; the assay was immunoSEQ multiplex PCR. The table includes under 50,000 clones, about 90% detected once. The material sequenced was CD4+ or CD8+ T cells sorted from blood, taken in a trial of the OX40 agonist ivuxolimab. The origin of the receptors is an adult with an advanced solid tumor such as melanoma, head and neck, liver or kidney cancer. CDR3s include the opening cysteine and the closing phenylalanine or tryptophan. A D gene is named only where the DNA matches it firmly. Clone size appears in some rows only: once, few, many, or a class for an expanded clone.

J gene: TRBJ2-6; V gene: TRBV4-2; clone size: .; D gene: .; CDR3 DNA: TGTGCCAGCAGCCAAGATCTCACAGTATCTGGGGCCAACGTCCTGACTTTC; CDR3 protein: CASSQDLTVSGANVLTF
J gene: TRBJ1-1; V gene: TRBV11-3; clone size: once; D gene: .; CDR3 DNA: TGTGCCAGCAGCTTAAATCCGGGGGCTAGAAGGACTGAAGCTTTCTTT; CDR3 protein: CASSLNPGARRTEAFF
J gene: TRBJ2-6; V gene: TRBV30; clone size: few; D gene: .; CDR3 DNA: TGTGCCTGGAGTAAACAGGTCTCTGGGGCCAACGTCCTGACTTTC; CDR3 protein: CAWSKQVSGANVLTF
J gene: TRBJ2-7; V gene: TRBV27; clone size: few; D gene: TRBD1; CDR3 DNA: TGTGCCAGCAGTGGACAGGGCCTCTACGAGCAGTACTTC; CDR3 protein: CASSGQGLYEQYF
J gene: TRBJ1-6; V gene: TRBV21-1; clone size: .; D gene: .; CDR3 DNA: TGTGCCAGCAGCAAAACCCCGGGACAGGGGTTCGTTGGTGATTCACCCCTCCACTTT; CDR3 protein: CASSKTPGQGFVGDSPLHF
J gene: TRBJ2-3; V gene: TRBV18; clone size: .; D gene: TRBD1; CDR3 DNA: TGTGCCAGCTCACCAGTGGGACAGGGTCTCACAGATACGCAGTATTTT; CDR3 protein: CASSPVGQGLTDTQYF
J gene: TRBJ2-1; V gene: TRBV27; clone size: .; D gene: TRBD2; CDR3 DNA: TGTGCCAGCAGCCGCCGACTAGCGGGAGACCCCTACAATGAGCAGTTCTTC; CDR3 protein: CASSRRLAGDPYNEQFF
J gene: TRBJ2-5; V gene: TRBV7-2; clone size: .; D gene: TRBD1; CDR3 DNA: TGTGCCAGCAGCTTTTTTGGACAGGGGGGAACCCAGTACTTC; CDR3 protein: CASSFFGQGGTQYF
J gene: TRBJ1-4; V gene: TRBV27; clone size: .; D gene: .; CDR3 DNA: TGTGCCAGCAGTTTACAGGGGAGAGGGGAAAAACTGTTTTTT; CDR3 protein: CASSLQGRGEKLFF
J gene: TRBJ2-7; V gene: TRBV19; clone size: .; D gene: .; CDR3 DNA: TGTGCCAGTAGTGGCACAGGGAACGAGCAGTACTTC; CDR3 protein: CASSGTGNEQYF
J gene: TRBJ2-1; V gene: TRBV27; clone size: .; D gene: TRBD2; CDR3 DNA: TGTGCCAGTAGCGGGAGGGCAATCAATGAGCAGTTCTTC; CDR3 protein: CASSGRAINEQFF
J gene: TRBJ2-5; V gene: TRBV18; clone size: .; D gene: .; CDR3 DNA: TGTGCCAGCTCACCCGGTTTAGAGGAGACCCAGTACTTC; CDR3 protein: CASSPGLEETQYF
J gene: TRBJ1-5; V gene: TRBV6-1; clone size: .; D gene: TRBD1; CDR3 DNA: TGTGCCAGCAGTGGGACAGGGTCTATCACTCCGAGTCAGCCCCAGCATTTT; CDR3 protein: CASSGTGSITPSQPQHF
J gene: TRBJ2-7; V gene: TRBV4-3; clone size: .; D gene: TRBD2; CDR3 DNA: TGCGCCAGCAGCCAAGGCCTCACGGGGGGAGCCTACGAGCAGTACTTC; CDR3 protein: CASSQGLTGGAYEQYF
J gene: TRBJ1-2; V gene: TRBV28; clone size: few; D gene: TRBD1; CDR3 DNA: TGTGCCAGCAGGGGACGGACAGGGGGATCAGTTGACGGCTACACCTTC; CDR3 protein: CASRGRTGGSVDGYTF
J gene: TRBJ1-2; V gene: TRBV7-9; clone size: few; D gene: .; CDR3 DNA: TGTGCCAGCAGTCCGACAGATTACTATGGCTACACCTTC; CDR3 protein: CASSPTDYYGYTF
J gene: TRBJ1-2; V gene: TRBV6-5; clone size: .; D gene: TRBD1; CDR3 DNA: TGTGCCAGCAGGCGACAGGGACGGAGCTATGGCTACACCTTC; CDR3 protein: CASRRQGRSYGYTF
J gene: TRBJ1-4; V gene: TRBV6-6; clone size: .; D gene: .; CDR3 DNA: TGTGCCAGCAGGTACCCTGGGGGTGATGAAAAACTGTTTTTT; CDR3 protein: CASRYPGGDEKLFF
J gene: TRBJ2-7; V gene: TRBV6-5; clone size: .; D gene: TRBD1; CDR3 DNA: TGTGCCAGCAGCGATCCCGGGACAGGGGACAGAGAGCAGTACTTC; CDR3 protein: CASSDPGTGDREQYF
J gene: TRBJ2-7; V gene: TRBV19; clone size: .; D gene: .; CDR3 DNA: TGTGCCAGTAGTAACGGGAACCCTCCCTACGAGCAGTACTTC; CDR3 protein: CASSNGNPPYEQYF
J gene: TRBJ2-7; V gene: TRBV27; clone size: .; D gene: TRBD1; CDR3 DNA: TGTGCCAGCAGTCCTAGAACAGGGGCAGGATCCTACGAGCAGTACTTC; CDR3 protein: CASSPRTGAGSYEQYF
J gene: TRBJ2-7; V gene: TRBV7-2; clone size: .; D gene: TRBD2; CDR3 DNA: TGTGCCAGCAGCTTAGGTGCAGCGGGAGGCCGTTACGAGCAGTACTTC; CDR3 protein: CASSLGAAGGRYEQYF
J gene: TRBJ2-3; V gene: TRBV4-1; clone size: .; D gene: .; CDR3 DNA: TGCGCCAGCAGCCCCATTGGAAGGGGAAGAAAAACAGATACGCAGTATTTT; CDR3 protein: CASSPIGRGRKTDTQYF
J gene: TRBJ1-1; V gene: TRBV6-1; clone size: .; D gene: .; CDR3 DNA: TGTGCCAGCAAGGAGGGATGGAACACTGAAGCTTTCTTT; CDR3 protein: CASKEGWNTEAFF
J gene: TRBJ1-2; V gene: TRBV27; clone size: .; D gene: .; CDR3 DNA: TGTGCCAGCAGCCCCCACGGACAGTCTACTCGCTATGGCTACACCTTC; CDR3 protein: CASSPHGQSTRYGYTF
J gene: TRBJ2-3; V gene: TRBV9; clone size: .; D gene: .; CDR3 DNA: TGTGCCAGCAGCGTAGGACCCGTCGGCACAGATACGCAGTATTTT; CDR3 protein: CASSVGPVGTDTQYF
J gene: TRBJ1-1; V gene: TRBV27; clone size: .; D gene: .; CDR3 DNA: TGTGCCAGCAGATGGGTCGTGAACACTGAAGCTTTCTTT; CDR3 protein: CASRWVVNTEAFF
J gene: TRBJ2-7; V gene: TRBV28; clone size: .; D gene: .; CDR3 DNA: TGTGCCAGCAGTCCACTACGGTTCGAGCAGTACTTC; CDR3 protein: CASSPLRFEQYF
J gene: TRBJ2-7; V gene: TRBV27; clone size: .; D gene: .; CDR3 DNA: TGTGCCAGCAGTTCTGGCGCCGGGGTGGGAGGCTCCTACGAGCAGTACTTC; CDR3 protein: CASSSGAGVGGSYEQYF
J gene: TRBJ1-1; V gene: TRBV29-1; clone size: .; D gene: .; CDR3 DNA: TGCAGCGTTGCTAGGCCGGCTGAAGCTTTCTTT; CDR3 protein: CSVARPAEAFF
J gene: TRBJ1-4; V gene: TRBV9; clone size: .; D gene: .; CDR3 DNA: TGTGCCAGCAGCGTACCGGGACCGAATGAAAAACTGTTTTTT; CDR3 protein: CASSVPGPNEKLFF
J gene: TRBJ2-7; V gene: TRBV29-1; clone size: once; D gene: TRBD1; CDR3 DNA: TGCAGCGCCCGCTGGGGGACAGGGGGCTACGAGCAGTACTTC; CDR3 protein: CSARWGTGGYEQYF
J gene: TRBJ2-2; V gene: TRBV6-5; clone size: .; D gene: TRBD2; CDR3 DNA: TGTGCCAGCAGGTTGGGACTAGCGGGGGCCGGGGAGCTGTTTTTT; CDR3 protein: CASRLGLAGAGELFF
J gene: TRBJ1-1; V gene: TRBV6-1; clone size: .; D gene: .; CDR3 DNA: TGTGCCGTACGAGGGCAACAGAACACTGAAGCTTTCTTT; CDR3 protein: CAVRGQQNTEAFF
J gene: TRBJ2-7; V gene: TRBV4-1; clone size: .; D gene: TRBD2; CDR3 DNA: TGCGCCAGCAGCCAAACTAGCGGACCCTACGAGCAGTACTTC; CDR3 protein: CASSQTSGPYEQYF
J gene: TRBJ2-7; V gene: TRBV30; clone size: .; D gene: .; CDR3 DNA: TGTGCCTGGAAATCGCCTGTCTCCTACGAGCAGTACTTC; CDR3 protein: CAWKSPVSYEQYF
J gene: TRBJ1-1; V gene: TRBV19; clone size: .; D gene: .; CDR3 DNA: TGTGCCAGTAGTATATCAGCAGGGAACACTGAAGCTTTCTTT; CDR3 protein: CASSISAGNTEAFF
J gene: TRBJ2-7; V gene: TRBV28; clone size: .; D gene: TRBD2; CDR3 DNA: TGTGCCAGCAGTCTAGCGGGAGGTCCCTACGAGCAGTACTTC; CDR3 protein: CASSLAGGPYEQYF
J gene: TRBJ1-5; V gene: TRBV19; clone size: .; D gene: TRBD1; CDR3 DNA: TGTGCCAGTACTCACCAGGGACAGGGTGTTCAGCCCCAGCATTTT; CDR3 protein: CASTHQGQGVQPQHF
J gene: TRBJ2-7; V gene: TRBV10-1; clone size: once; D gene: .; CDR3 DNA: TGCGCCAGCAGCGATAGCTCCTACGAGCAGTACTTC; CDR3 protein: CASSDSSYEQYF
J gene: TRBJ2-2; V gene: TRBV5-1; clone size: .; D gene: .; CDR3 DNA: TGCGCCAGCAGCTTCTCGGGAACGAACACCGGGGAGCTGTTTTTT; CDR3 protein: CASSFSGTNTGELFF
J gene: TRBJ2-1; V gene: TRBV5-1; clone size: .; D gene: .; CDR3 DNA: TGCGCCAGCAGCTGGCCTCTAGCCGGGAACAATGAGCAGTTCTTC; CDR3 protein: CASSWPLAGNNEQFF
J gene: TRBJ2-1; V gene: TRBV7-2; clone size: .; D gene: .; CDR3 DNA: TGTGCCAGCAGCTCGGGACCCGACCGTGGGCAGTTCTTC; CDR3 protein: CASSSGPDRGQFF
J gene: TRBJ1-6; V gene: TRBV5-1; clone size: .; D gene: .; CDR3 DNA: TGCGCCAGCAGCATCGAGGACCAGTCACCCCTCCACTTT; CDR3 protein: CASSIEDQSPLHF
J gene: TRBJ2-5; V gene: TRBV7-9; clone size: .; D gene: .; CDR3 DNA: TGTGCCAGCAGCTTAGTAGTGGGACCGGAGGAGACCCAGTACTTC; CDR3 protein: CASSLVVGPEETQYF
J gene: TRBJ2-3; V gene: TRBV4-2; clone size: .; D gene: .; CDR3 DNA: TGTGCCAGCAGCCAAGTTTGGCGGGGGCCCCCAGAGTCGGATACGCAGTATTTT; CDR3 protein: CASSQVWRGPPESDTQYF
J gene: TRBJ2-7; V gene: TRBV5-1; clone size: .; D gene: .; CDR3 DNA: TGCGCCAGCAGCTTGGATGACAGCTACGAGCAGTACTTC; CDR3 protein: CASSLDDSYEQYF
J gene: TRBJ1-1; V gene: TRBV6-5; clone size: .; D gene: .; CDR3 DNA: TGTGCCAGCAGTTATTACTCGCAGGGGTGGGGGGCTTTCTTT; CDR3 protein: CASSYYSQGWGAFF
J gene: TRBJ2-7; V gene: TRBV6-5; clone size: .; D gene: .; CDR3 DNA: TGTGCCAGCAGTTACTCGGGGTATTCCTACGAGCAGTACTTC; CDR3 protein: CASSYSGYSYEQYF
J gene: TRBJ1-5; V gene: TRBV6-6; clone size: .; D gene: .; CDR3 DNA: TGTGCCAGCAGTTACGGCCCCGAGACAGGTCAGCCCCAGCATTTT; CDR3 protein: CASSYGPETGQPQHF
J gene: TRBJ2-1; V gene: TRBV2; clone size: .; D gene: TRBD2; CDR3 DNA: TGTGCCAGCAGTGGACTAGCGGGAACGGGCAATGAGCAGTTCTTC; CDR3 protein: CASSGLAGTGNEQFF
J gene: TRBJ2-5; V gene: TRBV7-9; clone size: .; D gene: TRBD1; CDR3 DNA: TGTGCCAGCAGCTTCCATACAGGGGTGGGGGAGACCCAGTACTTC; CDR3 protein: CASSFHTGVGETQYF
J gene: TRBJ2-7; V gene: TRBV28; clone size: .; D gene: TRBD2; CDR3 DNA: TGTGCCAGCAGTTTAGGCGGGAGGGCCAAGTACGAGCAGTACTTC; CDR3 protein: CASSLGGRAKYEQYF
J gene: TRBJ2-1; V gene: TRBV6-4; clone size: .; D gene: .; CDR3 DNA: TGTGCCAGCAGTGTCGGCTCCTACAATGAGCAGTTCTTC; CDR3 protein: CASSVGSYNEQFF